Listed below are T cell receptor beta chains from one sample, sequenced in a study of cytomegalovirus exposure and HLA in healthy donors. TCRdb's copy holds only in-frame clones and misses some; the assay was immunoSEQ multiplex PCR. The sample holds about 79,000 clones; roughly 93% are singletons and the top ten take approximately 4%. Sequenced input: PBMCs. Every receptor here comes from a woman in her thirties in good health and CMV-seronegative. CDR3s include the opening cysteine and the closing phenylalanine or tryptophan. The D gene is left open where the match is weak. Only some rows state a clone size, as once, few, many or a class for expanded clones.

D gene	V gene	J gene	clone size	CDR3 DNA	CDR3 protein
TRBD1	TRBV27	TRBJ2-1	.	TGTGCCAGCAGTTTATCTCAGGGGGCCAATGAGCAGTTCTTC	CASSLSQGANEQFF
TRBD2	TRBV19	TRBJ2-1	once	TGTGCCAGTAGTACCTTAGCGGGAGGGCGCAATGAGCAGTTCTTC	CASSTLAGGRNEQFF
TRBD1	TRBV19	TRBJ2-1	.	TGTGCCAGTAGTACCTCTCGGACAGGGGGCTTTTACAATGAGCAGTTCTTC	CASSTSRTGGFYNEQFF
.	TRBV30	TRBJ1-4	once	TGTGCCTGGAGTGTAAGGTCAGGGGTGATACCAACTAATGAAAAACTGTTTTTT	CAWSVRSGVIPTNEKLFF
TRBD1	TRBV9	TRBJ2-7	.	TGTGCCAGCAGCGTCGGGACAGGTAACTACGAGCAGTACTTC	CASSVGTGNYEQYF
.	TRBV28	TRBJ2-5	.	TGTGCCAGCAGTTCCGGACAGCACGAGACCCAGTACTTC	CASSSGQHETQYF
TRBD1	TRBV7-6	TRBJ1-5	.	TGTGCCAGCAGCCCCGGGACAGGGGTTCAGCCCCAGCATTTT	CASSPGTGVQPQHF
.	TRBV5-8	TRBJ1-6	.	TGTGCCAGCAGCCTCAGGACGCCCGGGAGTTCACCCCTCCACTTT	CASSLRTPGSSPLHF
.	TRBV18	TRBJ2-3	.	TGTGCCAGCTCACAGGAGACAGCCCGTAGCACAGATACGCAGTATTTT	CASSQETARSTDTQYF
TRBD2	TRBV27	TRBJ2-1	.	TGTGCCAGCACCCCCGGCCGGAGCGGACTAGCCATCTACAATGAGCAGTTCTTC	CASTPGRSGLAIYNEQFF
.	TRBV27	TRBJ1-1	.	TGTGCCAGCAGTAAGAGGGTCACTGAAGCTTTCTTT	CASSKRVTEAFF
.	TRBV19	TRBJ1-5	.	TGTGCCAGTAGCCCTACCTGGGGGAGGGGTGACAATCAGCCCCAGCATTTT	CASSPTWGRGDNQPQHF
TRBD1	TRBV19	TRBJ1-4	once	TGTGCCAGTAGTGTGGGACAGGTGGTGGATAATGAAAAACTGTTTTTT	CASSVGQVVDNEKLFF
.	TRBV14	TRBJ1-1	.	TGTGCCAGCAGCCCGGACAGCCAAAAAGGCGCTGAAGCTTTCTTT	CASSPDSQKGAEAFF
TRBD2	TRBV7-7	TRBJ2-5	.	TGTGCCAGCAGCTTTCGAAGAACTAGCGGGGAGACCCAGTACTTC	CASSFRRTSGETQYF
TRBD2	TRBV7-3	TRBJ2-2	once	TGTGCCAGCAGCCCCCCAGGATCAGCGGGGGGAGCCGGGGAGCTGTTTTTT	CASSPPGSAGGAGELFF
.	TRBV9	TRBJ1-1	.	TGTGCCAGCAGCGTTAGCGGGACTGAAGCTTTCTTT	CASSVSGTEAFF
TRBD1	TRBV28	TRBJ1-2	.	TGTGCCAGCAGTTTACCTTCCGAACCAGGGGGCGGCTACACCTTC	CASSLPSEPGGGYTF
TRBD1	TRBV11-1	TRBJ1-1	.	TGTGCCAGCAGCATCCGACAGGGCCTGAACACTGAAGCTTTCTTT	CASSIRQGLNTEAFF
.	TRBV11-3	TRBJ1-2	.	TGTGCCAGCAGCTTAGCCGGGGGAAGCGGCTACACCTTC	CASSLAGGSGYTF
.	TRBV7-8	TRBJ1-2	.	TGTGCCAGCAGCTTAACGGGCGACAGACTCGCCTATGGCTACACCTTC	CASSLTGDRLAYGYTF
.	TRBV5-1	TRBJ1-5	.	TGCGCCAGCAGCTTGGATGGAGATTTGCAGCCCCAGCATTTT	CASSLDGDLQPQHF
TRBD1	TRBV18	TRBJ2-7	.	TGTGCCAGCTCACCACGACCTGGGACAGGGGGCTACGAGCAGTACTTC	CASSPRPGTGGYEQYF
TRBD1	TRBV6-1	TRBJ1-2	.	TGTGCCAGCACCGGCAGGGGGCTTCGCGGCTATGGCTACACCTTC	CASTGRGLRGYGYTF
.	TRBV6-1	TRBJ2-7	.	TGTGCCAGCAGCCAGGGGCTACCCTACGAGCAGTACTTC	CASSQGLPYEQYF
TRBD2	TRBV6-6	TRBJ2-3	.	TGTGCCAGCAAGGGCGGGGGGGCCACAGATACGCAGTATTTT	CASKGGGATDTQYF
TRBD1	TRBV27	TRBJ1-5	.	TGTGCCAGCAGTTCAATACAGGGGCCCAATCAGCCCCAGCATTTT	CASSSIQGPNQPQHF
TRBD2	TRBV2	TRBJ2-7	.	TGTGCCGGGACTACAAGTTACTACGAGCAGTACTTC	CAGTTSYYEQYF
TRBD1	TRBV5-4	TRBJ2-1	.	TGTGCCAGCAGTGGACAGGGTCGCTACAATGAGCAGTTCTTC	CASSGQGRYNEQFF
.	TRBV9	TRBJ2-3	.	TGTGCCAGCAGCGTAGGGGGGCTAGATACGCAGTATTTT	CASSVGGLDTQYF
TRBD1	TRBV7-9	TRBJ2-3	.	TGTGCCAGCAGCTTAGGGGACAGGACGACAGATACGCAGTATTTT	CASSLGDRTTDTQYF
.	TRBV4-1	TRBJ2-7	.	TGCGCCAGCAGCCAGGGAGCGGTGGTGAACGAGCAGTACTTC	CASSQGAVVNEQYF
.	TRBV15	TRBJ2-5	.	TGTGCCACCAGCGGCCGGGTCGTGGAGACCCAGTACTTC	CATSGRVVETQYF
TRBD1	TRBV29-1	TRBJ2-2	.	TGCAGCGCTAGACCCGGGACAGGGAACAACGGGGAGCTGTTTTTT	CSARPGTGNNGELFF
TRBD2	TRBV5-1	TRBJ2-1	.	TGCGCCAGCAGTAGACTAGCGGGCAACAATGAGCAGTTCTTC	CASSRLAGNNEQFF
TRBD2	TRBV5-1	TRBJ2-3	once	TGCGCCAGCAGCATCACTAGCGGGAGAGATACGCAGTATTTT	CASSITSGRDTQYF
.	TRBV7-6	TRBJ2-3	.	TGTGCCAGCAGCGTCAATGTGGACTCCCCGCCACTCACAGATACGCAGTATTTT	CASSVNVDSPPLTDTQYF
.	TRBV7-9	TRBJ2-1	.	TGTGCCAGCAGCCCCTTGGGTGGAGTACATAATGAGCAGTTCTTC	CASSPLGGVHNEQFF
.	TRBV6-5	TRBJ2-5	.	TGTGCCAGCAGTTACGGAGGATTGGCGGCGGAGACCCAGTACTTC	CASSYGGLAAETQYF
.	TRBV7-2	TRBJ1-2	.	TGTGCCAGCAGCTTAGTTGAGTTCTATGGCTACACCTTC	CASSLVEFYGYTF